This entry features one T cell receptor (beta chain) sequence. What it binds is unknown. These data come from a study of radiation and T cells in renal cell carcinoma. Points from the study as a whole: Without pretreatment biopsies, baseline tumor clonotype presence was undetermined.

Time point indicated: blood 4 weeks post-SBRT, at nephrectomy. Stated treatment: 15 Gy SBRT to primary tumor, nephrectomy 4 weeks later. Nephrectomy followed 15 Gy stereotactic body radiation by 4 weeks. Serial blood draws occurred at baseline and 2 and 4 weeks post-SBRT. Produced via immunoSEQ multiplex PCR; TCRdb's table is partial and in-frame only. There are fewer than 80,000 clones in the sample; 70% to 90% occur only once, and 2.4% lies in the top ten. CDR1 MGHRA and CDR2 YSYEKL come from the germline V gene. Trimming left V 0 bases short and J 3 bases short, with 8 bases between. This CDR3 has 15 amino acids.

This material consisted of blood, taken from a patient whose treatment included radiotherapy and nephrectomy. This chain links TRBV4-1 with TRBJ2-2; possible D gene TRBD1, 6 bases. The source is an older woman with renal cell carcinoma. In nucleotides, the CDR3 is TGCGCCAGCAGCCAAGAAACAGGGCACACCGGGGAGCTGTTTTTT. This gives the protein CASSQETGHTGELFF.